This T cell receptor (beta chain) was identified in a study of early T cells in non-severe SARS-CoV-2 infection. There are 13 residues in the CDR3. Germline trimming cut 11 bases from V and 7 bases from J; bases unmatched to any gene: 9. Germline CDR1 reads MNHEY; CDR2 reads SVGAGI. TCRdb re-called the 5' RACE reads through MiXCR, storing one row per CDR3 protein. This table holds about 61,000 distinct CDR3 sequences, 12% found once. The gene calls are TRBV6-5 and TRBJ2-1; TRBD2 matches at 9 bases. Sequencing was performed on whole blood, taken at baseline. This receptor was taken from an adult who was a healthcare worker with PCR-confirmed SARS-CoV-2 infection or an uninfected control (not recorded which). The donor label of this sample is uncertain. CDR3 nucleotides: TGTGCCTCCCGGATCAGCGGGGGGAATGAGCAGTTCTTC. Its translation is CASRISGGNEQFF.